Below are 26 T cell receptor beta chains sequenced from a single sample in a study of T cell changes during pregnancy in multiple sclerosis. Here immunoSEQ multiplex PCR was the method, and the copy in TCRdb shows in-frame clones only, minus some. The sample lists 20,000 to 25,000 clones; more than 80% were seen once. This specimen consisted of CD8+ T cells from peripheral blood mononuclear cells, obtained in the first trimester of pregnancy. All receptors derive from a female donor in good health, enrolled as a control in a pregnancy study.

The chain is built from TRBV27 and TRBJ1-2, with D unclear. CDR3 length: 13 amino acids. The germline V and J ends were trimmed by 3 bases and 4 bases, with 9 bases remaining between them. Per germline, CDR1 MNHEY and CDR2 SMNVEV (reference sequence). The CDR3: CASSFGAIYGYTF. The CDR3 region has the DNA TGTGCCAGCAGTTTCGGAGCAATCTATGGCTACACCTTC.

The V call is TRBV5-1, the J call TRBJ2-3, with 7 bases matching TRBD1. CDR1 is SGHRS and CDR2 is YFSETQ in the germline V gene. The trim removed 4 bases at V and 4 bases at J, leaving 9 bases unmatched. There are 15 residues in the CDR3. Here the CDR3 reads CASSHLTGDADTQYF. CDR3 sequence (DNA): TGCGCCAGCAGCCATTTAACAGGGGATGCAGATACGCAGTATTTT.

The rearrangement uses TRBV5-1 and TRBJ2-3; D ambiguous. Looked up from germline, CDR1 is SGHRS and CDR2 is YFSETQ. V gave up 6 bases and J gave up 4 bases, with 21 bases separating them. This CDR3 comprises 16 residues. The CDR3 nucleotides are TGCGCCAGCATAAGTGCCGGCGGAGTGGAGCCAGATACGCAGTATTTT. Protein product: CASISAGGVEPDTQYF.

This clone was counted many times. The chain couples TRBV5-6 to TRBJ2-7; TRBD1 agrees at 8 bases. The V gene's germline CDR1 is SGHDT and CDR2 YYEEEE. The CDR3 consists of 17 residues. V lost 2 bases, J lost 5 bases, and 15 bases stayed unmatched. DNA of the CDR3: TGTGCCAGCAGCTTCATCCGGGACAGGCCTTACCTGGACGAGCAGTACTTC. Translating it yields CASSFIRDRPYLDEQYF.

The chain recombines TRBV29-1 with TRBJ2-1; 8 bases are a match to TRBD1. The V and J ends lost 1 base and 0 bases, in that order; junction bases with no gene match: 2. There are 15 residues in the CDR3. Germline V CDR1 and CDR2: SQVTM, ANQGSEA. CDR3 loop: CSVEGTGNSYNEQFF. CDR3 bases: TGCAGCGTTGAAGGGACAGGGAACTCCTACAATGAGCAGTTCTTC.

This chain uses TRBV5-5 with TRBJ1-1; possible D gene TRBD1, 5 bases. The germline V gene encodes CDR1 SGHKS and CDR2 YYEKEE (reference sequence). The CDR3 sequence is 13 residues long. With 4 bases removed from V and 8 bases from J, the gap between germline ends came to 15 bases. The DNA of the CDR3 is TGTGCCAGCAGCAATAACCGGGACTTAGAAGCTTTCTTT. Protein: CASSNNRDLEAFF.

The V and J genes are TRBV27 and TRBJ2-3; D uncertain. This CDR3 has 12 amino acids. Between the trimmed V and J ends, which lost 4 bases and 1 base, there was a span of 3 bases. Germline-derived CDR1 and CDR2 are MNHEY and SMNVEV (reference sequence). CDR3: CASSSGTDTQYF. The DNA for the CDR3 is TGTGCCAGCAGTTCGGGCACAGATACGCAGTATTTT.

The CDR3 coding sequence is TGCGCCAGCAGCCAAGGGGACAGGTTCGACGAGCAGTACTTC. This encodes CASSQGDRFDEQYF. The chain couples TRBV4-3 to TRBJ2-7, with 8 bases that match TRBD1. The V gene end was trimmed by 1 base and the J gene end by 5 bases; junction bases not matched to a gene: 4. The germline CDR1 and CDR2 sequences are LGHNA and YSLEER. The CDR3 extends over 14 amino acids.

The genes are TRBV5-8 and TRBJ2-7, with 7 bases lining up with TRBD1. Unmatched junction bases numbered 4, after V lost 1 base and J lost 3 bases. CDR3 length equals 14 residues. Looked up from germline, CDR1 is SGHTS and CDR2 is YDEGEE. In nucleotides, the CDR3 is TGTGCCAGCAGCTTGTATGGGACAGACTACGAGCAGTACTTC. Residues: CASSLYGTDYEQYF.

CDR3 residues: CASSYSRDSLFF. CDR3 nucleotide sequence: TGTGCCAGCAGCTATTCCCGGGACAGCTTGTTCTTC. This chain links TRBV7-9 with TRBJ2-1; TRBD1 agrees at 7 bases. This CDR3 region has 12 residues. V shed 4 bases and J 15 bases; nucleotides not matched to a gene: 9. Germline assignment: CDR1 SEHNR and CDR2 FQNEAQ (reference sequence).

CDR3 sequence: CASSSGLAAWAREQYF. The CDR3 DNA reads as TGTGCCAGCAGTTCGGGACTAGCGGCTTGGGCGCGGGAGCAGTACTTC. This rearrangement joins TRBV27 to TRBJ2-7; 11 nucleotides agree with TRBD2. V lost 4 bases, J lost 7 bases, and 12 bases stayed unmatched. The length of the CDR3 is 16 residues. Germline V gives CDR1 MNHEY, CDR2 SMNVEV (reference sequence).

The chain employs TRBV30 and TRBJ2-2, with a tentative D call TRBD1 (5 bases). CDR1 GTSNPN and CDR2 SVGIG come from the germline V gene (reference sequence). CDR3 length: 13 residues. V was trimmed by 1 base and J by 6 bases, leaving 9 bases between them. The CDR3 DNA is TGTGCCTGGAGTGGGGGCCCATCCGGGGAGCTGTTTTTT. This encodes CAWSGGPSGELFF.

DNA of the CDR3: TGCGCCAGCAGCCATCGACAGGGCACAACCTACGAGCAGTACTTC. This codes for CASSHRQGTTYEQYF. V is TRBV4-3 and J is TRBJ2-7, with 7 bases lining up with TRBD1. The CDR3 is made up of 15 amino acids. Germline CDR1 reads LGHNA; CDR2 reads YSLEER. The V and J ends lost 3 bases and 2 bases, in that order; junction bases with no gene match: 7.

V is TRBV11-1 and J is TRBJ2-2; perhaps TRBD2 as D (5 bases). Germline V CDR1 and CDR2: SGHAT, FQDESV (reference sequence). This CDR3 region has 15 residues. Trimming took 5 bases from V and 7 from J, leaving 17 bases between them. CDR3 bases: TGTGCCAGCAGCCCTATGGACTTCGTTGGCGGGGAGCTGTTTTTT. Residues: CASSPMDFVGGELFF.

DNA for the CDR3: TGCGCCAGCAGCCAAGATGGTAGGCAGGGGAGAGATGGCTACACCTTC. Its protein product is CASSQDGRQGRDGYTF. This chain joins TRBV4-3 and TRBJ1-2; D may be TRBD1 (6 bases). The CDR3 runs 16 residues. From germline, CDR1 is LGHNA and CDR2 YSLEER. Trimming cost V 0 bases and J 6 bases, with 17 bases left between them.

This chain uses TRBV10-3 with TRBJ1-1; D is possibly TRBD1 (6 bases). CDR1 is ENHRY, CDR2 SYGVKD, per germline. Trimming pared 3 bases from V and 1 base from J, leaving 18 bases between. CDR3 length: 17 amino acids. CDR3 in amino acids: CAISEQPVWTANTEAFF. The CDR3 DNA sequence: TGTGCCATCAGTGAACAACCGGTATGGACAGCGAACACTGAAGCTTTCTTT.

The chain recombines TRBV4-1 with TRBJ2-7, with TRBD1 identical over 9 bases. Trimming took 3 bases from V and 2 from J; bases not matched to a gene: 2. The CDR3 runs 14 residues. Germline CDR1 and CDR2: MGHRA and YSYEKL. The CDR3 is CASSQRDRAYEQYF. CDR3 DNA sequence: TGCGCCAGCAGCCAGAGGGACAGGGCCTACGAGCAGTACTTC.

This sequence joins TRBV27 and TRBJ1-4; D possibly corresponds to TRBD1 (6 bases). The germline V and J ends were trimmed by 5 bases and 7 bases, with 14 bases remaining between them. The CDR3 consists of 14 residues. Germline loops: CDR1 MNHEY, CDR2 SMNVEV (reference sequence). The CDR3 DNA sequence: TGTGCCAGCAGTGGCAGGGGCCGGAGTGAAAAACTGTTTTTT. It encodes CASSGRGRSEKLFF.

There are a few counts of this clone. The V call is TRBV19, the J call TRBJ1-1; no clear D. Germline V gives CDR1 LNHDA, CDR2 SQIVND (reference sequence). This CDR3 contains 16 residues. Trimming stripped 5 bases from V and 1 base from J, with 17 bases between. In DNA form, the CDR3 reads TGTGCCAGTAGTTCACTACCGAGCACACGGAACACTGAAGCTTTCTTT. Residues: CASSSLPSTRNTEAFF.

The rearrangement joins TRBV5-1 to TRBJ2-7; 11 bases line up with TRBD2. CDR1 and CDR2 (germline): SGHRS, YFSETQ. V trimming: 6 bases; J trimming: 0 bases; junction bases outside the gene matches: 14. This CDR3 has 18 amino acids. The CDR3 region has the DNA TGCGCCAGCACTGGGTATACTAGCGGGGGCCCAAGCTCCTACGAGCAGTACTTC. This codes for CASTGYTSGGPSSYEQYF.

The chain links TRBV7-9 to TRBJ1-6; TRBD1 agrees at 7 bases. The CDR3 spans 12 residues. V was clipped by 5 bases and J by 12 bases; unmatched bases: 4. Germline lookup yields CDR1 SEHNR and CDR2 FQNEAQ (reference sequence). DNA for the CDR3: TGTGCCAGCAGCGACAGGGAGCGACCCCTCCACTTT. The encoded protein is CASSDRERPLHF.

The rearrangement uses TRBV7-8 and TRBJ2-7; tentatively, D is TRBD2 (5 bases). Per the germline V gene, CDR1 is SGHVS and CDR2 is FQNEAQ. V lost 1 base, J lost 2 bases, and 15 bases lay in between. The CDR3 covers 16 residues. CDR3 protein: CASSLEGDSSTYEQYF. The CDR3 coding sequence is TGTGCCAGCAGCTTAGAGGGAGACTCTTCTACCTACGAGCAGTACTTC.

This chain connects TRBV14 to TRBJ1-3, with a weak D call TRBD1 (5 bases). V was shortened by 4 bases and J by 0 bases, with 16 bases between the two germline ends. Germline CDR1 reads SGHDN; CDR2 reads FVKESK. The CDR3 sequence is 17 residues long. The CDR3 reads CASSPEGVSFSGNTIYF. In DNA, the CDR3 is TGTGCCAGCAGCCCCGAAGGGGTAAGCTTCTCTGGAAACACCATATATTTT.

The chain employs TRBV7-3 and TRBJ2-7; TRBD1 agrees at 9 bases. V lost 2 bases and J lost 5; bases outside the gene matches: 7. CDR1 and CDR2 (germline): SGHTA, FQGTGA. The CDR3 contains 15 residues. In nucleotides, the CDR3 is TGTGCCAGCAGCTTATTGCCGGGACAGGGCCACGAGCAGTACTTC. It codes for CASSLLPGQGHEQYF.

The CDR3, as DNA: TGTGCCAGCAGTTGGAACAGCCACACTGAAGCTTTCTTT. This encodes CASSWNSHTEAFF. V is TRBV27 and J is TRBJ1-1; D remains ambiguous. This CDR3 is built from 13 residues. Germline CDR1 and CDR2: MNHEY and SMNVEV (reference sequence). The V end was cut by 4 bases, the J end by 3 bases, with 9 bases between.

A few counts support this clone. The chain uses TRBV4-3 and TRBJ2-6; D unclear. The CDR3 length is 16 residues. Germline V gene data show CDR1 as LGHNA and CDR2 as YSLEER. Trimming shortened V by 0 bases and J by 0 bases, and 6 bases separated the two germline ends. The CDR3 is CASSQDAGSGANVLTF. In DNA form, the CDR3 reads TGCGCCAGCAGCCAAGACGCAGGCTCTGGGGCCAACGTCCTGACTTTC.